This TCR beta chain was sequenced for a study of shared T cell receptors in the human thymus. Clones were sequenced by immunoSEQ multiplex PCR, and TCRdb holds only the in-frame ones, with some missing. There are about 660,000 clones in the sample; roughly 88% occur only once, and around 0.0099% lies in the top ten. This CDR3 has 13 residues. Germline loops: CDR1 SGHRS, CDR2 YFSETQ. V was clipped by 4 bases and J by 5 bases; unmatched bases: 4. A further study also used this sample, focusing on human thymus T cells. From that report: It was healthy Finnish infants having corrective surgery for congenital heart defects who were the donors.

This receptor was obtained from a boy in the first two years of life with a congenital heart defect. The chain employs TRBV5-1 and TRBJ1-1; 8 bases line up with TRBD1. Sequencing was done on a sample of thymocytes. The CDR3 protein is CASSQRQGTEAFF. In nucleotides, the CDR3 is TGCGCCAGCAGCCAGAGACAGGGGACTGAAGCTTTCTTT.